A selection of T cell receptor beta chains follows, all from one sample in a study of T cells after yellow fever vaccination. TCRdb itself ran the 5' RACE reads through MiXCR, one entry per CDR3 protein. This sample has about 630,000 distinct CDR3 sequences, with roughly an eighth found just once. This material consisted of PBMCs, taken on the day of the yellow fever booster vaccination. The source of these receptors is a man aged 30 to 39 who received the YFV17D yellow fever vaccine. Each CDR3 is given with its conserved first and last residue. A D gene is named only where the DNA matches it firmly. The size of a clone is reported for some rows only, either as once, few or many, or as a class for expanded clones.

V gene: TRBV6-2/TRBV6-3
D gene: NA
J gene: TRBJ1-5
clone size: NA
CDR3 DNA: TGTGCCAGCAGCCCCGAGAGGGTGTCCGGTCAGCCCCAGCATTTT
CDR3 protein: CASSPERVSGQPQHF

V gene: TRBV7-2
D gene: NA
J gene: TRBJ2-5
clone size: few
CDR3 DNA: TGTGCCAGCAGCTTAGAGGCACAGCTAGAGACCCAGTACTTC
CDR3 protein: CASSLEAQLETQYF

V gene: TRBV7-9
D gene: NA
J gene: TRBJ1-5
clone size: NA
CDR3 DNA: TGTGCCAGCAGCCTCGGTAGGTTAAATATTGACAATCAGCCCCAGCATTTT
CDR3 protein: CASSLGRLNIDNQPQHF

V gene: TRBV10-2
D gene: TRBD2
J gene: TRBJ2-1
clone size: many
CDR3 DNA: TGCGCCAGCAGTGAAGGTAGCGGGATTAGCTCCTACAATGAGCAGTTCTTC
CDR3 protein: CASSEGSGISSYNEQFF

V gene: TRBV20-1
D gene: TRBD2
J gene: TRBJ2-1
clone size: NA
CDR3 DNA: TGCAGTGCTAGAATTGGCGGGAGCTCCTACAATGAGCAGTTCTTC
CDR3 protein: CSARIGGSSYNEQFF

V gene: TRBV30
D gene: NA
J gene: TRBJ2-1
clone size: NA
CDR3 DNA: TGTGCCTGGGAGGGGCGGGGATACTCGAACAATGAGCAGTTCTTC
CDR3 protein: CAWEGRGYSNNEQFF

V gene: TRBV30
D gene: NA
J gene: TRBJ2-6
clone size: NA
CDR3 DNA: TGTGCCTGGAGTGTCGGGGCCAACGTCCTGACTTTC
CDR3 protein: CAWSVGANVLTF

V gene: TRBV20-1
D gene: NA
J gene: TRBJ2-1
clone size: NA
CDR3 DNA: TGCAGTGCTAGAGTTCGGGGGAGCGCCGGCTACAATGAGCAGTTCTTC
CDR3 protein: CSARVRGSAGYNEQFF

V gene: TRBV18
D gene: NA
J gene: TRBJ1-2
clone size: few
CDR3 DNA: TGTGCCAGCTCCGCCCGAGACATTAACTATGGCTACACCTTC
CDR3 protein: CASSARDINYGYTF

V gene: TRBV6-5
D gene: TRBD1
J gene: TRBJ1-4
clone size: NA
CDR3 DNA: TGTGCCAGCAGTTATCTCGGACAGGCCAATGAAAAACTGTTTTTT
CDR3 protein: CASSYLGQANEKLFF

V gene: TRBV7-2
D gene: TRBD2
J gene: TRBJ2-1
clone size: few
CDR3 DNA: TGTGCCAGCAGCTCGGGCCCCACTAGCGATACGGGTGAGCAGTTCTTC
CDR3 protein: CASSSGPTSDTGEQFF

V gene: TRBV6-1
D gene: NA
J gene: TRBJ2-2
clone size: NA
CDR3 DNA: TGTGCCAGCATTCTGGCCACCGGGGAGCTGTTTTTT
CDR3 protein: CASILATGELFF

V gene: TRBV2
D gene: TRBD1
J gene: TRBJ1-5
clone size: NA
CDR3 DNA: TGTGCCAGCAGGCAACAGGGGGCGCGCAATCAGCCCCAGCATTTT
CDR3 protein: CASRQQGARNQPQHF

V gene: TRBV3-1
D gene: NA
J gene: TRBJ2-3
clone size: NA
CDR3 DNA: TGTGCCAGCAGCCTCTGGATTCAGACTAGCACAGATACGCAGTATTTT
CDR3 protein: CASSLWIQTSTDTQYF

V gene: TRBV2
D gene: NA
J gene: TRBJ2-5
clone size: NA
CDR3 DNA: TGTGCCAGCAGTGAAGCTCGAGGCCCGGGGGCCCAGTACTTC
CDR3 protein: CASSEARGPGAQYF

V gene: TRBV12-3/TRBV12-4
D gene: TRBD1
J gene: TRBJ1-4
clone size: few
CDR3 DNA: TGTGCCAGCAGCACCGGGACAGAACTGTTTTTT
CDR3 protein: CASSTGTELFF

V gene: TRBV27
D gene: TRBD1
J gene: TRBJ2-7
clone size: many
CDR3 DNA: TGTGCCAGCAGTTTGGCCAGGGGGAACTCCTACGAGCAGTACTTC
CDR3 protein: CASSLARGNSYEQYF

V gene: TRBV10-3
D gene: TRBD1
J gene: TRBJ1-2
clone size: NA
CDR3 DNA: TGTGCCATCAGTGTCGACAGGGGGGTCTATGGCTACACCTTC
CDR3 protein: CAISVDRGVYGYTF

V gene: TRBV3-1
D gene: TRBD1
J gene: TRBJ2-5
clone size: many
CDR3 DNA: TGTGCCAGCAGCCAAGGGACAGGGCGAGAGACCCAGTACTTC
CDR3 protein: CASSQGTGRETQYF

V gene: TRBV4-2
D gene: TRBD1
J gene: TRBJ2-1
clone size: NA
CDR3 DNA: TGTGCCAGCGGATATTCAGGGGGCAACGAGCAGTTCTTC
CDR3 protein: CASGYSGGNEQFF

V gene: TRBV5-1
D gene: NA
J gene: TRBJ2-1
clone size: few
CDR3 DNA: TGCGCCAGCAGCTTTAGCGGTTTCTACAATGAGCAGTTCTTC
CDR3 protein: CASSFSGFYNEQFF

V gene: TRBV20-1
D gene: NA
J gene: TRBJ1-1
clone size: NA
CDR3 DNA: TGCAGTGCGCCAAGTCACACGGGGAACACTGAAGCTATCTTT
CDR3 protein: CSAPSHTGNTEAIF

V gene: TRBV9
D gene: TRBD2
J gene: TRBJ2-1
clone size: few
CDR3 DNA: TGTGCCAGCAGCGTAGTGACTAGCGGCTTATACAATGAGCAGTTCTTC
CDR3 protein: CASSVVTSGLYNEQFF

V gene: TRBV6-1
D gene: NA
J gene: TRBJ1-3
clone size: few
CDR3 DNA: TGTGCCAGCAGCACCCCCGTTCCTGGAAACACCATATATTTT
CDR3 protein: CASSTPVPGNTIYF

V gene: TRBV29-1
D gene: TRBD1
J gene: TRBJ2-7
clone size: NA
CDR3 DNA: TGCAGCGTTTTGACAGGGGTCGAGCAGTACTTC
CDR3 protein: CSVLTGVEQYF

V gene: TRBV20-1
D gene: NA
J gene: TRBJ2-3
clone size: few
CDR3 DNA: TGCTTCCCCGGGGGAGATACGCAGTATTTT
CDR3 protein: CFPGGDTQYF

V gene: TRBV7-8
D gene: NA
J gene: TRBJ1-1
clone size: few
CDR3 DNA: TGTGCCAGCAGTCCAAATACATTGGCTGACACTGAAGCTTTCTTT
CDR3 protein: CASSPNTLADTEAFF

V gene: TRBV6-5
D gene: TRBD1
J gene: TRBJ1-2
clone size: few
CDR3 DNA: TGTGCCAGCAGTTACGGAGGACAGGGGGCTGGCTACACCTTC
CDR3 protein: CASSYGGQGAGYTF

V gene: TRBV5-4
D gene: TRBD1
J gene: TRBJ2-3
clone size: few
CDR3 DNA: TGTGCCAGCAGCCCGGGACAGGGCTTGGCAGATACGCAGTATTTT
CDR3 protein: CASSPGQGLADTQYF

V gene: TRBV28
D gene: TRBD2
J gene: TRBJ2-1
clone size: NA
CDR3 DNA: TGTGCCAGCAGTTTACTCGGGAGGACCGGCTACAATGAGCAGTTCTTC
CDR3 protein: CASSLLGRTGYNEQFF

V gene: TRBV7-3
D gene: NA
J gene: TRBJ1-1
clone size: few
CDR3 DNA: TGTGCCAGCAGCTTAACCCGGGACACTGAAGCTTTCTTT
CDR3 protein: CASSLTRDTEAFF

V gene: TRBV7-2
D gene: NA
J gene: TRBJ2-7
clone size: many
CDR3 DNA: TGTGCCAGCAGCCATCCGGGACGGTTTTCCTACGAGCAGTACTTC
CDR3 protein: CASSHPGRFSYEQYF

V gene: TRBV10-3
D gene: TRBD1
J gene: TRBJ1-2
clone size: few
CDR3 DNA: TGTGCCACTGCGACAGGGGATAACTATGGCTACACCTTC
CDR3 protein: CATATGDNYGYTF

V gene: TRBV29-1
D gene: NA
J gene: TRBJ2-1
clone size: NA
CDR3 DNA: TGCAGCGTTGAGACTTTGACAGGGAGGCATGAGCAGTTCTTC
CDR3 protein: CSVETLTGRHEQFF

V gene: TRBV3-1
D gene: TRBD1
J gene: TRBJ1-2
clone size: NA
CDR3 DNA: TGTGCCAGCAGCCTGGGACAGGCCCACTATGGCTACACCTTC
CDR3 protein: CASSLGQAHYGYTF

V gene: TRBV28
D gene: TRBD1
J gene: TRBJ2-7
clone size: NA
CDR3 DNA: TGTGCCAGCCAAGGAGGGACAGGAAAACCGGGGGAGCAGTACTTC
CDR3 protein: CASQGGTGKPGEQYF